The next 17 T cell receptor beta chains were all read from a single sample in a study of blood T cell repertoires in COVID-19 (dated by TCRdb to the early 2020s). The library came from the immunoSEQ multiplex PCR assay. The source is immuneACCESS, and TCRdb retained only in-frame sequences with V and J called. Part of the clones is not carried over; for the studies checked, unresolved V genes explain less than half of this, and the remainder is unexplained. Within this sample are around 110,000 clones, with roughly 84% of them counted one time only. Around 3.9% of the sample is in the top ten clones. The sample taken for sequencing was PBMCs or T cells enriched from blood (not recorded which). These receptors were obtained from a woman younger than 45 who had recovered from COVID-19.

The chain uses TRBV29-1 and TRBJ2-7, with D perhaps matching TRBD1 (5 bases). Deletions cut 4 bases from V and 5 bases from J, with 15 bases between. Germline-derived CDR1 and CDR2 are SQVTM and ANQGSEA. The CDR3 contains 13 residues. The CDR3 region is CSVATVARNEQYF. The CDR3 DNA reads as TGCAGCGTTGCGACAGTGGCTCGGAACGAGCAGTACTTC.

CDR3 region: CASSPSQARGSYEQYF. Written as DNA, the CDR3 is TGCGCCAGCAGCCCCAGTCAGGCTAGGGGCTCCTACGAGCAGTACTTC. The V call is TRBV5-1, the J call TRBJ2-7; D is perhaps TRBD1 (5 bases). Trimming took 4 bases from V and 0 from J, leaving 17 bases between them. CDR1 and CDR2 (germline): SGHRS, YFSETQ. The CDR3 contains 16 residues. The complete variable domain, with remaining parts taken from reference TRBV5-1 and TRBJ2-7, reads KAGVTQTPRYLIKTRGQQVTLSCSPISGHRSVSWYQQTPGQGLQFLFEYFSETQRNKGNFPGRFSGRQFSNSRSEMNVSTLELGDSALYLCASSPSQARGSYEQYFGPGTRLTVT.

The chain recombines TRBV5-1 with TRBJ2-5; 14 bases match TRBD2. The CDR3 totals 18 residues. V lost 4 bases to trimming and J lost 2 bases; unmatched junction nucleotides: 10. Germline V gives CDR1 SGHRS, CDR2 YFSETQ. CDR3 sequence: CASSKTSGRAGGQETQYF. Here the CDR3 DNA reads TGCGCCAGCAGCAAGACTAGCGGGAGGGCCGGGGGACAAGAGACCCAGTACTTC.

The gene calls are TRBV7-8 and TRBJ2-7, with a possible D match to TRBD2 (6 bases). V was shortened by 2 bases and J by 6 bases, with 17 bases between the two germline ends. Germline values: CDR1 SGHVS, CDR2 FQNEAQ. The CDR3 covers 15 residues. The CDR3 DNA reads TGTGCCAGCAGCTTAAGGGCGGGACTGCAGGGCGAGCAGTACTTC. This gives the protein CASSLRAGLQGEQYF.

This clone came up once. This chain joins TRBV10-3 and TRBJ2-5, with 9 bases lining up with TRBD2. The CDR3 length is 15 residues. The J segment lost 1 base and the V segment lost 3 bases, leaving 3 bases of the junction unmatched. CDR1 is ENHRY, CDR2 SYGVKD, per germline. CDR3 bases: TGTGCCATCAGTGATCAAGCGGGAGGCCAAGAGACCCAGTACTTC. It specifies CAISDQAGGQETQYF.

This sequence joins TRBV11-3 and TRBJ2-7; a weak D match, TRBD2 (6 bases). V shed 8 bases and J shed 2 bases, with 13 bases lying between them. Germline V gene sequence: CDR1 SGHNT, CDR2 YENEEA. The CDR3 has 13 amino acids. The CDR3 DNA follows: TGTGCCAGCGGCCTATCGGGGGCCTACGAGCAGTACTTC. Protein product: CASGLSGAYEQYF.

The rearrangement uses TRBV30 and TRBJ1-3; no clear D. The germline V and J ends were trimmed by 0 bases and 3 bases, with 12 bases remaining between them. Germline V gives CDR1 GTSNPN, CDR2 SVGIG (reference sequence). The CDR3 runs 15 residues. CDR3 sequence (DNA): TGTGCCTGGAGTGTAGGGCAGGCGGGTGGAAACACCATATATTTT. This translates into CAWSVGQAGGNTIYF.

V usage is TRBV6-5 and J usage is TRBJ1-1; TRBD1 agrees at 7 bases. The germline V gene has CDR1 MNHEY and CDR2 SVGAGI. The CDR3 consists of 13 residues. With 6 bases clipped from V and 4 bases from J, the junction kept 5 bases outside the gene matches. The CDR3 DNA is TGTGCCAGCAGCACAGGGGATCGCACTGAAGCTTTCTTT. Translated, it gives CASSTGDRTEAFF.

The CDR3 reads CASSRRGGQTSNYGYTF. In nucleotides, the CDR3 is TGCGCCAGCAGCCGGCGCGGGGGACAAACCTCTAACTATGGCTACACCTTC. The genes are TRBV5-1 and TRBJ1-2; maybe TRBD1 (6 bases). Trimming cost V 4 bases and J 0 bases, with 19 bases left between them. The germline V gene encodes CDR1 SGHRS and CDR2 YFSETQ. CDR3 length: 17 amino acids.

This chain connects TRBV28 to TRBJ2-7; 9 nucleotides agree with TRBD1. Unmatched junction bases numbered 9, after V lost 6 bases and J lost 3 bases. The CDR3 is 15 residues long. Germline V gives CDR1 MDHEN, CDR2 SYDVKM. The CDR3 is CASRVPPGQGYEQYF. The CDR3 DNA is TGTGCCAGCAGGGTACCACCGGGACAGGGCTACGAGCAGTACTTC.

The chain couples TRBV9 to TRBJ1-3, with D hard to call. This CDR3 has 12 amino acids. V gave up 3 bases and J gave up 9 bases, with 10 bases separating them. CDR1 is SGDLS, CDR2 YYNGEE, per germline. The CDR3 sequence: CASSARGGTIYF. CDR3 sequence (DNA): TGTGCCAGCAGCGCTCGGGGAGGCACCATATATTTT.

In this sample, this clone turned up many times. The rearrangement joins TRBV30 to TRBJ2-7; possible D gene TRBD2, 6 bases. Trimming left V 2 bases short and J 2 bases short, with 16 bases between. Looked up from germline, CDR1 is GTSNPN and CDR2 is SVGIG (reference sequence). The CDR3 runs to 15 residues. As DNA, the CDR3 is TGTGCCTGGAGTCCGAACGTGGGGGGTGCCTACGAGCAGTACTTC. Translated, it gives CAWSPNVGGAYEQYF.

The chain has TRBV5-1 and TRBJ1-1; the D gene is possibly TRBD1 (5 bases). The germline V gene has CDR1 SGHRS and CDR2 YFSETQ. V lost 4 bases and J lost 1, with 17 bases in between. This CDR3 has 16 residues. CDR3 loop: CASSHRQLSRNTEAFF. The DNA of the CDR3 is TGCGCCAGCAGCCACCGACAGCTCTCCAGGAACACTGAAGCTTTCTTT.

The chain employs TRBV3-1 (or the pseudogene TRBV3-2) and TRBJ1-4; TRBD1 matches at 8 bases. With 5 bases clipped from V and 13 bases from J, the junction kept 6 bases outside the gene matches. This CDR3 is built from 12 residues. Germline V lookup: CDR1 LGHDT, CDR2 YNNKEL (reference sequence). The CDR3 region has the DNA TGTGCCAGCAGCGGGACAGGTAAAGGACTGTTTTTT. This gives the protein CASSGTGKGLFF.

This clone was seen more than once but under ten times. The chain carries TRBV29-1 and TRBJ2-6; a possible D gene is TRBD1 (6 bases). CDR3 length equals 15 residues. Germline CDR1 and CDR2: SQVTM and ANQGSEA. V was clipped by 4 bases and J by 0 bases, with 10 bases between them. The CDR3 sequence: CSVGQASSGANVLTF. The CDR3 region has the DNA TGCAGCGTTGGACAGGCCAGCTCTGGGGCCAACGTCCTGACTTTC.

The J gene is TRBJ1-1, the V gene TRBV30; D might be TRBD1 (6 bases). CDR3 length: 12 amino acids. Germline V gene lookup returns CDR1 GTSNPN and CDR2 SVGIG (reference sequence). The V end was cut by 1 base, the J end by 11 bases, with 14 bases between. The CDR3 DNA follows: TGTGCCTGGAGTGCCCGACAGGATAATGCTTTCTTT. Translating it yields CAWSARQDNAFF.

This sequence joins TRBV2 and TRBJ2-4; D perhaps matches TRBD1 (5 bases). The CDR3 sequence is 14 residues long. V lost 5 bases, J lost 0 bases, and 8 bases lay in between. From germline, CDR1 is SNHLY and CDR2 FYNNEI. As DNA, the CDR3 is TGTGCCAGCAGTCAAGACAGAGCCAAAAACATTCAGTACTTC. Its translation is CASSQDRAKNIQYF. The variable domain in full, completed from reference TRBV2 and TRBJ2-4, reads EPEVTQTPSHQVTQMGQEVILRCVPISNHLYFYWYRQILGQKVEFLVSFYNNEISEKSEIFDDQFSVERPDGSNFTLKIRSTKLEDSAMYFCASSQDRAKNIQYFGAGTRLSVL.